These 26 T cell receptor beta chains were sequenced from one sample in a study of blood T cell repertoires in COVID-19. Sequencing used immunoSEQ multiplex PCR; TCRdb keeps in-frame clones, though not all of them. The sample lists approximately 330,000 clones; roughly 90% were seen once. Sequencing was carried out using PBMCs or T cells enriched from blood (not recorded which). The receptors originated from a woman aged 25-40 years who had recovered from COVID-19.

The V and J genes are TRBV10-3 and TRBJ2-2; the match to TRBD2 covers 7 bases. The CDR3 sequence is 16 residues long. The junction had 11 bases not matched to a gene; V was cut back by 3 bases and J by 7 bases. From germline, CDR1 is ENHRY and CDR2 SYGVKD. The CDR3 protein is CAISDPAGPLVGELFF. The CDR3 DNA is TGTGCCATCAGTGACCCAGCGGGGCCCCTCGTCGGGGAGCTGTTTTTT.

This chain connects TRBV11-2 to TRBJ2-7, with 7 bases lining up with TRBD2. With V trimmed by 5 bases and J by 0 bases, 16 bases remained unmatched. CDR1 SGHAT and CDR2 FQNNGV come from the germline V gene. The CDR3 is made up of 18 amino acids. DNA for the CDR3: TGTGCCAGCAGCCCGCTCTCGCCCAGACTAGCCCACTCCTACGAGCAGTACTTC. Translation: CASSPLSPRLAHSYEQYF.

The CDR3 bases are TGCGCCAGCAGCCAAGACTGGCAGGGTGTGAATGGCTACACCTTC. Protein sequence: CASSQDWQGVNGYTF. The chain is built from TRBV4-3 and TRBJ1-2; D is possibly TRBD1 (5 bases). The V end lost 0 bases, the J end lost 6 bases, and 14 bases lay between the germline ends. This CDR3 contains 15 residues. Germline V gene data show CDR1 as LGHNA and CDR2 as YSLEER.

The J gene is TRBJ2-5, the V gene TRBV9; D may be TRBD2 (6 bases). V was pared by 0 bases and J by 4 bases, with 13 bases between. CDR3 length equals 15 residues. Germline-derived CDR1 and CDR2 are SGDLS and YYNGEE. The CDR3 coding sequence is TGTGCCAGCAGCGTAGGGGGAGGTCTTTTAGAGACCCAGTACTTC. It encodes CASSVGGGLLETQYF.

J is TRBJ2-5 and V is TRBV11-2; unclear D gene. Trimming left V 3 bases short and J 4 bases short, with 18 bases between. Per germline, CDR1 SGHAT and CDR2 FQNNGV. CDR3 length: 16 amino acids. DNA for the CDR3: TGTGCCAGCAGCTTTTTCGCTAGTGCGGTGCGAGAGACCCAGTACTTC. Protein sequence: CASSFFASAVRETQYF.

V and J are TRBV7-6 and TRBJ2-6; maybe TRBD2 (5 bases). The V end was cut by 6 bases, the J end by 0 bases, with 15 bases between. CDR1 is SGHVS, CDR2 FNYEAQ, per germline. The CDR3 has 17 amino acids. This chain's CDR3 is CASRKEVSHSGANVLTF. In nucleotides, the CDR3 is TGTGCCAGCAGGAAGGAGGTCAGCCACTCTGGGGCCAACGTCCTGACTTTC. Full variable domain (rest looked up from reference TRBV7-6 and TRBJ2-6): GAGVSQSPRYKVTKRGQDVALRCDPISGHVSLYWYRQALGQGPEFLTYFNYEAQQDKSGLPNDRFSAERPEGSISTLTIQRTEQRDSAMYRCASRKEVSHSGANVLTFGAGSRLTVL.

The chain uses TRBV11-2 and TRBJ1-1; D may be TRBD1 (6 bases). This CDR3 is built from 14 residues. CDR1 SGHAT and CDR2 FQNNGV come from the germline V gene. Trimming removed 1 base at V and 3 bases at J, with 9 bases between. The CDR3 bases are TGTGCCAGCAGCTTAGTTTCAGGGGACACTGAAGCTTTCTTT. It encodes CASSLVSGDTEAFF.

The V gene is TRBV28, the J gene TRBJ2-7, with 16 bases lining up with TRBD2. The germline gives CDR1 MDHEN, CDR2 SYDVKM. The CDR3 is 15 amino acids. The J segment lost 3 bases and the V segment lost 8 bases, leaving 4 bases of the junction unmatched. In nucleotides, the CDR3 is TGTGCCAGCCTAGGGACTAGCGGGAGGGTCTACGAGCAGTACTTC. Protein product: CASLGTSGRVYEQYF.

CDR3 residues: CASSHPASGRNTGELFF. CDR3 nucleotides: TGTGCCAGCAGCCACCCAGCTAGCGGGAGAAACACCGGGGAGCTGTTTTTT. The chain carries TRBV11-2 and TRBJ2-2; the match to TRBD2 covers 10 bases. Germline CDR1 reads SGHAT; CDR2 reads FQNNGV. CDR3 length equals 17 residues. V was clipped by 5 bases and J by 2 bases; unmatched bases: 8.

The chain uses TRBV27 and TRBJ2-1; TRBD2 matches 13 bases. Per the germline V gene, CDR1 is MNHEY and CDR2 is SMNVEV (reference sequence). The CDR3 length is 17 residues. Trimming removed 5 bases from V and 3 bases from J; junction bases left unmatched: 7. The CDR3 protein is CASSNGLAGDFYNEQFF. The CDR3 nucleotides are TGTGCCAGCAGTAACGGACTAGCGGGAGACTTCTACAATGAGCAGTTCTTC.

CDR3 protein: CASSWTLSAYNEQFF. The CDR3 bases are TGCGCCAGCAGCTGGACATTGAGCGCCTACAATGAGCAGTTCTTC. This chain uses TRBV5-1 with TRBJ2-1, with D maybe TRBD1 (5 bases). The CDR3 length is 15 residues. With 3 bases removed from V and 2 bases from J, the gap between germline ends came to 12 bases. CDR1 and CDR2 from the germline V gene are SGHRS and YFSETQ.

This rearrangement joins TRBV10-3 to TRBJ2-3; 7 bases map to TRBD1. From germline, CDR1 is ENHRY and CDR2 SYGVKD. V was clipped by 2 bases and J by 4 bases; unmatched bases: 9. The CDR3 runs to 16 residues. CDR3 region: CAISENLRQGPDTQYF. The CDR3 region has the DNA TGTGCCATCAGTGAGAACCTCCGACAGGGCCCAGATACGCAGTATTTT.

This clone was seen a single time. The rearrangement joins TRBV28 to TRBJ1-4; D may be TRBD1 (5 bases). Trimming stripped 3 bases from V and 7 bases from J, with 18 bases between. Germline V gives CDR1 MDHEN, CDR2 SYDVKM. This CDR3 has 16 amino acids. The CDR3 is CASSFAGGGHGEKLFF. The CDR3 DNA follows: TGTGCCAGCAGTTTCGCGGGGGGGGGTCATGGTGAAAAACTGTTTTTT.

This chain's CDR3 is CASSPQARLDTGELFF. The CDR3, as DNA: TGTGCCAGCTCACCACAGGCCAGGTTGGACACCGGGGAGCTGTTTTTT. The chain is built from TRBV18 and TRBJ2-2; D remains unclear. Germline V gene data show CDR1 as KGHSH and CDR2 as LQKENI. The CDR3 has 16 residues. The germline V and J ends were trimmed by 1 base and 3 bases, with 12 bases remaining between them.

The gene calls are TRBV5-1 and TRBJ1-2; D is unclear. Germline V lookup: CDR1 SGHRS, CDR2 YFSETQ. The CDR3 covers 11 residues. V was trimmed by 4 bases and J by 3 bases, leaving 4 bases between them. The CDR3 region has the DNA TGCGCCAGCAGCCTCGACTATGGCTACACCTTC. Residues: CASSLDYGYTF. The full variable domain, with the rest looked up from reference TRBV5-1 and TRBJ1-2, is KAGVTQTPRYLIKTRGQQVTLSCSPISGHRSVSWYQQTPGQGLQFLFEYFSETQRNKGNFPGRFSGRQFSNSRSEMNVSTLELGDSALYLCASSLDYGYTFGSGTRLTVV.

This clone was detected a few times. The J gene is TRBJ1-2, the V gene TRBV5-1, with D perhaps TRBD1 (5 bases). The V gene's germline CDR1 is SGHRS and CDR2 YFSETQ. The CDR3 has 15 residues. Trimming pared 0 bases from V and 4 bases from J, leaving 13 bases between. CDR3 in amino acids: CASSLETAVVYGYTF. Here the CDR3 DNA reads TGCGCCAGCAGCTTGGAGACAGCAGTAGTCTATGGCTACACCTTC. The full variable domain, in which reference TRBV5-1 and TRBJ1-2 provide the parts outside the CDR3, is KAGVTQTPRYLIKTRGQQVTLSCSPISGHRSVSWYQQTPGQGLQFLFEYFSETQRNKGNFPGRFSGRQFSNSRSEMNVSTLELGDSALYLCASSLETAVVYGYTFGSGTRLTVV.

This clone was counted a single time. The rearrangement links TRBV27 to TRBJ1-1; D might be TRBD1 (6 bases). This CDR3 region has 13 residues. From germline, CDR1 is MNHEY and CDR2 SMNVEV (reference sequence). V was trimmed by 3 bases and J by 8 bases, leaving 13 bases between them. The chain's CDR3 is CASSLDLGQEAFF. CDR3 DNA: TGTGCCAGCAGTTTGGATTTGGGACAAGAAGCTTTCTTT.

V is TRBV19 and J is TRBJ1-1; a possible D gene is TRBD1 (5 bases). V dropped 0 bases and J dropped 6 bases, with 8 bases sitting between them. This CDR3 spans 13 amino acids. Germline V gene data show CDR1 as LNHDA and CDR2 as SQIVND (reference sequence). CDR3 sequence reads: CASSIDRGAEAFF. The CDR3 DNA reads TGTGCCAGTAGTATAGATCGGGGGGCTGAAGCTTTCTTT.

The chain links TRBV10-3 to TRBJ2-7; D is unclear. This CDR3 has 14 residues. The germline gives CDR1 ENHRY, CDR2 SYGVKD. The ends were cut back, 3 bases at V and 0 bases at J, with 9 bases in the middle. The CDR3 bases are TGTGCCATCAGTGACAGGCCGAGCTCCTACGAGCAGTACTTC. This encodes CAISDRPSSYEQYF.

There are a few counts of this clone. The chain links TRBV7-9 to TRBJ2-7; 13 bases fit TRBD2. V gave up 5 bases and J gave up 5 bases; unmatched junction bases: 6. This CDR3 contains 15 residues. Germline lookup yields CDR1 SEHNR and CDR2 FQNEAQ (reference sequence). This CDR3 reads CASSPGTSGMNEQYF. Here the CDR3 DNA reads TGTGCCAGCAGCCCCGGGACTAGCGGGATGAACGAGCAGTACTTC.

V usage is TRBV14 and J usage is TRBJ2-3; TRBD2 is a possible D gene (6 bases). Germline CDR1 reads SGHDN; CDR2 reads FVKESK. This CDR3 region has 16 residues. Trimming stripped 1 base from V and 4 bases from J, with 15 bases between. The CDR3 sequence is CASSQGYGSGADTQYF. CDR3 nucleotide sequence: TGTGCCAGCAGCCAAGGGTACGGGAGTGGGGCAGATACGCAGTATTTT.

A few counts support this clone. The chain employs TRBV7-9 and TRBJ2-1, with 14 nucleotides matching TRBD2. Trimming at V came to 5 bases and at J to 5 bases, leaving 2 bases not matched to a gene. The CDR3 is 15 amino acids. CDR1 is SEHNR, CDR2 FQNEAQ, per germline (reference sequence). As DNA, the CDR3 is TGTGCCAGCAGCCCGACTAGCGGGAGGGACAATGAGCAGTTCTTC. This sequence encodes CASSPTSGRDNEQFF.

The genes are TRBV19 and TRBJ2-7; 8 bases fit TRBD2. The CDR3 is 15 residues long. V was pared by 5 bases and J by 3 bases, with 9 bases of the junction left unmatched. The germline V gene encodes CDR1 LNHDA and CDR2 SQIVND (reference sequence). The CDR3 coding sequence is TGTGCCAGTAGTCCCTCACTAGCGGAGTTCTACGAGCAGTACTTC. Translated, it gives CASSPSLAEFYEQYF.

The V and J genes are TRBV5-4 and TRBJ1-6; no firm D call. V lost 3 bases and J lost 6, with 19 bases in between. The CDR3 sequence is 17 residues long. The germline V gene encodes CDR1 SGHNT and CDR2 YYREEE (reference sequence). The CDR3 coding sequence is TGTGCCAGCAGCTCGGGCATGGGAGGCCGGGGTAATTCACCCCTCCACTTT. It specifies CASSSGMGGRGNSPLHF.

J is TRBJ1-4 and V is TRBV18; D gene ambiguous. There are 16 residues in the CDR3. V was cut by 1 base and J by 6 bases, with 15 bases left in between. Germline CDR1 is KGHSH and CDR2 is LQKENI. The CDR3 coding sequence is TGTGCCAGCTCACCACAGATTCCAGGCCATGATGAAAAACTGTTTTTT. The encoded protein is CASSPQIPGHDEKLFF.

V usage is TRBV6-6 and J usage is TRBJ2-7; 11 bases are shared with TRBD1. Germline loops: CDR1 MNHNY, CDR2 SVGAGI (reference sequence). Germline trimming cut 2 bases from V and 6 bases from J; bases unmatched to any gene: 3. This CDR3 spans 14 amino acids. The CDR3 region is CASSYEGQGAEQYF. The CDR3 DNA reads as TGTGCCAGCAGTTACGAAGGACAGGGGGCCGAGCAGTACTTC.